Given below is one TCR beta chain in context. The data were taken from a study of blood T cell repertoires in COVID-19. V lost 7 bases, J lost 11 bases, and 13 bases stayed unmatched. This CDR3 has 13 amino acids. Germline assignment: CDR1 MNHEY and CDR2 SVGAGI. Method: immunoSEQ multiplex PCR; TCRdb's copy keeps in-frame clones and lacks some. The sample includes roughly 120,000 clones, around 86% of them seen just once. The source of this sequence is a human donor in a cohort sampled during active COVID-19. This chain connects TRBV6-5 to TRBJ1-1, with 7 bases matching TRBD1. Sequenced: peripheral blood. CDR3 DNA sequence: TGTGCCAGCACCGACGGGAGGGGGCGCGACGCTTTCTTT. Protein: CASTDGRGRDAFF.